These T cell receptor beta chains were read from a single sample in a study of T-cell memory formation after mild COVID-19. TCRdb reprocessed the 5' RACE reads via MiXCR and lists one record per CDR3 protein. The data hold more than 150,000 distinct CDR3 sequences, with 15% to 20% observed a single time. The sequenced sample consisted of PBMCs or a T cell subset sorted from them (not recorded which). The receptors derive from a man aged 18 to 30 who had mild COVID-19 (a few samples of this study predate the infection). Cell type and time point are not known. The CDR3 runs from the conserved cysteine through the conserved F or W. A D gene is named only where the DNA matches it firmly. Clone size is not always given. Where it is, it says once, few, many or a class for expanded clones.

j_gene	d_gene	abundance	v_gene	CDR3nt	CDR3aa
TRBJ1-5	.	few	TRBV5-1	TGCGCCAGCAGCTTAACAGACAGGACCAATCAGCCCCAGCATTTT	CASSLTDRTNQPQHF
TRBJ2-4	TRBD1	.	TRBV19	TGTGCCACAGGGCGACAGGGGGCGACAAACATTCAGTACTTC	CATGRQGATNIQYF
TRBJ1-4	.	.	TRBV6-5	TGTGCCAGCAGTTATACGGCAGGAGCGGCGTTGGGTGAAAAACTGTTTTTT	CASSYTAGAALGEKLFF
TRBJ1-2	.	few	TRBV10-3	TGTGCCATCAGTTCCCCTGGTGGAAACTATGGCTACACCTTC	CAISSPGGNYGYTF
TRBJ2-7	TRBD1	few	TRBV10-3	TGTGCCATCAGCGCAGGGAGCGGACAGGGGACTTACGAGCAGTACTTC	CAISAGSGQGTYEQYF
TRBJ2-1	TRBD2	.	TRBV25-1	TGTGCCAGCAGTGGCCAGCGGGGAGGGTCCTACAATGAGCAGTTCTTC	CASSGQRGGSYNEQFF
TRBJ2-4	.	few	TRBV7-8	TGTGCCAGCAGCTTCCGGATAGGAAACATTCAGTACTTC	CASSFRIGNIQYF
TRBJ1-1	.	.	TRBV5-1	TGCGCCAGCAGCTTGGATGGAGGTTTGAACACTGAAGCTTTCTTT	CASSLDGGLNTEAFF
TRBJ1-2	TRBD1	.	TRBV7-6	TGTGCCAGCAGCACACAGGGGTATGGCTACACCTTC	CASSTQGYGYTF
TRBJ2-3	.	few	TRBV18	TGTGCCAGCTCACGCGGACAGATAAACACAGATACGCAGTATTTT	CASSRGQINTDTQYF
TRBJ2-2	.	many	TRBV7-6	TGTGCCAGCAGCCCCAGACAGGCCACGAACACCGGGGAGCTGTTTTTT	CASSPRQATNTGELFF
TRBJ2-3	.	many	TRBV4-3	TGCGCCAGCAGCCCTAGGGGGGGTAGCACAGATACGCAGTATTTT	CASSPRGGSTDTQYF
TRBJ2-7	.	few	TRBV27	TGTGCCAGCAGTGTACAGGGCTACGAGCAGTACTTC	CASSVQGYEQYF
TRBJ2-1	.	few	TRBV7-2	TGTGCCAGCAGCTTAGGACGACGTAATGAGCAGTTCTTC	CASSLGRRNEQFF
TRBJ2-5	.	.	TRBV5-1	TGCGCCAGCAGCTTGGAGCCGCGGGAGACCCAGTACTTC	CASSLEPRETQYF
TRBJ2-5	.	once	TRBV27	TGTGCCAGCAGTTTCGCGGACAGTAGAGAGACCCAGTACTTC	CASSFADSRETQYF
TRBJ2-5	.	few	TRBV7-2	TGTGCCAGCAGACTAGCTTGGGGGAGTCTTTTGGAGACCCAGTACTTC	CASRLAWGSLLETQYF